The 18 T cell receptor beta chains below were found in one sample sequenced in a study of early T cells in non-severe SARS-CoV-2 infection (dated by TCRdb to about 2021). Libraries came from 5' RACE. TCRdb records NextSeq 500 as the sequencer. TCRdb handled the public reads itself, with Q25 trimming in fastp and clone calling in MiXCR, and kept productive beta chains. Each entry merges the rows of one CDR3 protein and shows their most common DNA and genes. The sample table contains 80,000 to 95,000 distinct CDR3 sequences; only one count was recorded for roughly 15% of them. The top ten clonotypes cover less than 0.6% of the sample. Material: whole blood. Every receptor here comes from an adult who was a healthcare worker with PCR-confirmed SARS-CoV-2 infection or an uninfected control (not recorded which).

This clonotype was found a few times. The V gene is TRBV6-5, the J gene TRBJ2-7; D gene ambiguous. This CDR3 contains 13 residues. Deletions cut 4 bases from V and 6 bases from J, with 13 bases between. Germline CDR1 MNHEY, CDR2 SVGAGI. CDR3 bases: TGTGCCAGCAGTTCCACGTGGGGTTTCGAGCAGTACGTC. Translating it yields CASSSTWGFEQYV.

Ten or more counts support this clonotype. The chain joins TRBV5-5 to TRBJ2-5, with D possibly matching TRBD1 (7 bases). This CDR3 spans 18 amino acids. From germline, CDR1 is SGHKS and CDR2 YYEKEE (reference sequence). V lost 4 bases and J lost 3, with 25 bases in between. The CDR3 bases are TGTGCCAGCAGCCCGGAGGGGGCCCGGCGGTCCCTAAAAGAGACCCAGTACTTC. The encoded protein is CASSPEGARRSLKETQYF.

The chain joins TRBV5-1 to TRBJ2-3, with 9 bases lining up with TRBD2. Germline V CDR1 and CDR2: SGHRS, YFSETQ. V lost 3 bases to trimming and J lost 0 bases; unmatched junction nucleotides: 2. The CDR3 has 15 amino acids. The CDR3 loop is CASSSGTSSTDTQYF. The DNA of the CDR3 is TGCGCCAGCAGCTCCGGGACTAGCAGCACAGATACGCAGTATTTT.

At least ten counts were recorded for this clonotype. The CDR3 spells CATSDNLGNGGELFF. The DNA of the CDR3 is TGTGCCACCAGTGATAATCTGGGGAATGGAGGGGAGCTGTTTTTT. The chain links TRBV24-1 to TRBJ2-2; unclear D gene. CDR1 is KGHDR and CDR2 is SFDVKD in the germline V gene. V lost 3 bases, J lost 8 bases, and 15 bases lay in between. CDR3 size: 15 residues.

The sample holds a few counts of this clonotype. The chain combines TRBV6-1 with TRBJ2-3; TRBD2 matches at 14 bases. Germline V CDR1 and CDR2: MNHNS, SASEGT. Unmatched junction bases numbered 4, after V lost 5 bases and J lost 6 bases. The CDR3 spans 15 residues. The CDR3 loop is CASSQTSGGVDTQYF. The CDR3 nucleotides are TGTGCCAGCAGTCAGACTAGCGGGGGGGTCGATACGCAGTATTTT.

The rearrangement uses TRBV11-2 and TRBJ2-6; D call uncertain. This CDR3 has 16 residues. Germline loops: CDR1 SGHAT, CDR2 FQNNGV. With 1 base removed from V and 0 bases from J, the gap between germline ends came to 7 bases. This CDR3 reads CASSLVARSGANVLTF. CDR3 in DNA: TGTGCCAGCAGCTTAGTCGCGCGCTCTGGGGCCAACGTCCTGACTTTC.

The rearrangement joins TRBV28 to TRBJ2-1; 9 bases are a match to TRBD1. Germline CDR1 and CDR2: MDHEN and SYDVKM. With 6 bases clipped from V and 7 bases from J, the junction kept 13 bases outside the gene matches. The CDR3 is made up of 16 amino acids. DNA of the CDR3: TGTGCCAGCAGCCCCCCTAACCTCGACAGGGGGAATGAGCAGTTCTTC. Translation: CASSPPNLDRGNEQFF.

The V call is TRBV7-9, the J call TRBJ1-2; no firm D call. CDR1 and CDR2 from the germline V gene are SEHNR and FQNEAQ (reference sequence). V gave up 1 base and J gave up 4 bases, with 10 bases separating them. CDR3 length equals 14 residues. The CDR3 reads CASSLETEVYGYTF. The CDR3 DNA follows: TGTGCCAGCAGCTTAGAAACAGAAGTCTATGGCTACACCTTC.

This clonotype was counted at least ten times. The chain recombines TRBV10-3 with TRBJ2-3; D is undetermined. CDR3 length: 13 amino acids. The germline V gene has CDR1 ENHRY and CDR2 SYGVKD. V was shortened by 5 bases and J by 2 bases, with 8 bases between the two germline ends. CDR3 in amino acids: CAISPGFTDTQYF. The CDR3 coding sequence is TGTGCCATCAGTCCCGGGTTCACAGATACGCAGTATTTT.

This clonotype showed up many times. This chain connects TRBV5-5 to TRBJ2-7; D might be TRBD1 (7 bases). Germline V CDR1 and CDR2: SGHKS, YYEKEE (reference sequence). This CDR3 is built from 13 residues. V lost 1 base, J lost 5 bases, and 10 bases lay in between. The CDR3 spells CASSLTGEDEQYV. CDR3 DNA sequence: TGTGCCAGCAGCTTGACAGGGGAGGACGAGCAGTACGTC.

This clonotype showed up many times. The gene calls are TRBV7-9 and TRBJ2-2, with TRBD1 identical over 9 bases. V trimming: 7 bases; J trimming: 7 bases; junction bases outside the gene matches: 4. The germline V gene has CDR1 SEHNR and CDR2 FQNEAQ (reference sequence). This CDR3 contains 13 residues. CDR3 bases: TGTGCCAGCACCCGGGACAGGGACGGGGAGCTGTTTTTT. It translates to CASTRDRDGELFF.

This clonotype was seen repeatedly, ten times or more. This chain links TRBV3-1 with TRBJ1-1; D gene ambiguous. The CDR3 is 14 amino acids. Germline CDR1 is LGHDT and CDR2 is YNNKEL (reference sequence). Trimming stripped 1 base from V and 4 bases from J, with 10 bases between. The CDR3 region is CASSQGQVGTEAFF. The DNA of the CDR3 is TGTGCCAGCAGCCAAGGTCAGGTGGGCACTGAAGCTTTCTTT.

This clonotype was seen a handful of times. The chain links TRBV11-2 to TRBJ2-7; TRBD2 matches 13 bases. The V and J ends lost 1 base and 0 bases, in that order; junction bases with no gene match: 9. Germline V gene data show CDR1 as SGHAT and CDR2 as FQNNGV. The CDR3 consists of 19 residues. The CDR3 DNA reads TGTGCCAGCAGCTTAGCTCGGGGGACTAGCGGGGCGAGCTCCTACGAGCAGTACGTC. Its protein is CASSLARGTSGASSYEQYV.

Ten or more counts support this clonotype. The chain couples TRBV5-1 to TRBJ2-2, with D uncertain. V was trimmed by 5 bases and J by 2 bases, leaving 10 bases between them. The germline V gene encodes CDR1 SGHRS and CDR2 YFSETQ. The CDR3 is made up of 14 amino acids. The CDR3 region has the DNA TGCGCCAGCAGAGCCGGCGGAAACACCGGGGAGCTGTTTTTT. This encodes CASRAGGNTGELFF.

This clonotype was observed a few times. The V and J genes are TRBV7-2 and TRBJ1-2; no clear D. Trimming shortened V by 1 base and J by 6 bases, and 12 bases separated the two germline ends. This CDR3 contains 14 residues. Germline V gene sequence: CDR1 SGHTA, CDR2 FQGNSA. CDR3 region: CASSLDSYTHGYTF. The CDR3 DNA follows: TGTGCCAGCAGCTTAGACAGCTACACCCATGGCTACACCTTC.

The chain employs TRBV27 and TRBJ1-4; D possibly corresponds to TRBD1 (5 bases). V was shortened by 6 bases and J by 2 bases, with 10 bases between the two germline ends. Germline assignment: CDR1 MNHEY and CDR2 SMNVEV (reference sequence). The CDR3 loop spans 14 amino acids. CDR3 protein: CASRRTLTNEKLFF. The CDR3 DNA reads TGTGCCAGCAGACGGACACTTACTAATGAAAAACTGTTTTTT.

This clonotype appeared a few times. The chain uses TRBV9 and TRBJ1-6; D perhaps matches TRBD1 (5 bases). Germline V gives CDR1 SGDLS, CDR2 YYNGEE. Trimming took 3 bases from V and 0 from J, leaving 16 bases between them. The CDR3 has 18 amino acids. CDR3 protein: CASSGPPGPSSYNSPLHF. For the CDR3, the DNA is TGTGCCAGCAGCGGACCCCCGGGACCCAGCTCCTATAATTCACCCCTCCACTTT.

This clonotype was seen a few times. The genes are TRBV10-2 and TRBJ1-1; a possible D gene is TRBD1 (5 bases). V was shortened by 2 bases and J by 5 bases, with 9 bases between the two germline ends. There are 13 residues in the CDR3. Per germline, CDR1 WSHSY and CDR2 SAAADI. The CDR3 coding sequence is TGCGCCAGCAGTGAGGGGGGACGGACTGAAGCTTTCTTT. It encodes CASSEGGRTEAFF.